This T cell receptor (beta chain) originates from a study of CD8 T cells in ankylosing spondylitis. Study-level results: Certain motif variants had earlier appeared in reactive arthritis synovial fluid and blood.

Using quantitative 5'-RACE with molecular barcodes, the authors made TCR beta libraries. TCRdb used MiXCR to reprocess the 5' RACE reads, holding one entry per CDR3 protein. The data contain 300,000 to 400,000 distinct CDR3 sequences, roughly 14% of them singletons. Only a few counts were recorded for this clonotype. Its antigen is undetermined. Input material: blood, either unsorted or a sorted T cell fraction (not recorded which). The sequence derives from a male donor with ankylosing spondylitis or in good health (not recorded which).

As DNA, the CDR3 is TGTGCCAGCAGCCAAGGAAGTCTAGCGGGACCCTACGAGCAGTACTTC. As protein: CASSQGSLAGPYEQYF. The chain has TRBV14 and TRBJ2-7, with 9 bases matching TRBD2. CDR1 SGHDN and CDR2 FVKESK come from the germline V gene. CDR3 size: 16 residues. J lost 2 bases, V lost 1 base, and 6 bases had no gene match.